The 18 T cell receptor beta chains below all came from one sample that was sequenced in a study of blood T cell repertoires in COVID-19. The protocol was immunoSEQ multiplex PCR, while the TCRdb copy is restricted to in-frame clones and leaves out a portion. The table includes about 120,000 clones, around 81% detected once. The sequenced sample consisted of peripheral blood. The receptors originated from a man aged 55 to 69 with acute or convalescent COVID-19.

V gene TRBV18 combines with J gene TRBJ2-1; 12 bases fit TRBD2. The CDR3 runs to 15 residues. V lost 5 bases, J lost 4 bases, and 3 bases stayed unmatched. Per the germline V gene, CDR1 is KGHSH and CDR2 is LQKENI. CDR3 sequence: CASSWTSGIYNEQFF. The CDR3 DNA sequence: TGTGCCAGCTCATGGACTAGCGGGATTTACAATGAGCAGTTCTTC.

The CDR3 here is CASSQDPIGGLPNEQFF. In DNA form, the CDR3 reads TGCGCCAGCAGCCAGGATCCGATCGGGGGACTACCGAATGAGCAGTTCTTC. The V and J genes are TRBV4-1 and TRBJ2-1, with 7 positions matching TRBD2. The ends lost 3 bases at V and 7 bases at J; junction bases unmatched: 15. Germline-derived CDR1 and CDR2 are MGHRA and YSYEKL. This CDR3 has 17 residues.

The chain links TRBV6-1 to TRBJ2-1; 9 nucleotides line up with TRBD1. With V trimmed by 7 bases and J by 4 bases, 5 bases remained unmatched. The germline gives CDR1 MNHNS, CDR2 SASEGT. CDR3 length equals 14 residues. The CDR3, as DNA: TGTGCCAGCACCTGGACAGGGGAATACAATGAGCAGTTCTTC. Encoded protein: CASTWTGEYNEQFF.

The chain uses TRBV7-8 and TRBJ1-2; D may be TRBD1 (5 bases). CDR1 SGHVS and CDR2 FQNEAQ come from the germline V gene. This CDR3 has 14 amino acids. Trimming left V 5 bases short and J 5 bases short, with 15 bases between. Here the CDR3 reads CASSLNRLGYGYTF. Here the CDR3 DNA reads TGTGCCAGCAGCCTAAACAGGCTTGGGTATGGCTACACCTTC.

The J gene is TRBJ2-5, the V gene TRBV10-3, with 7 bases identical to TRBD2. CDR3 length: 13 residues. The V segment lost 7 bases and the J segment 4 bases; nucleotides outside the gene matches: 6. The germline gives CDR1 ENHRY, CDR2 SYGVKD. CDR3 region: CAINSREGETQYF. The CDR3 DNA reads TGTGCCATCAATAGCAGGGAGGGAGAGACCCAGTACTTC.

The gene calls are TRBV28 and TRBJ2-2; tentatively, D is TRBD1 (6 bases). The CDR3 is 12 residues long. Trimming left V 11 bases short and J 4 bases short, with 11 bases between. Germline V gene data show CDR1 as MDHEN and CDR2 as SYDVKM. The CDR3 sequence: CASEDSTGELFF. In DNA form, the CDR3 reads TGTGCCTCCGAGGACAGCACCGGGGAGCTGTTTTTT.

The chain links TRBV13 to TRBJ2-1, with 7 bases identical to TRBD2. V shed 1 base, J shed 8 bases, and the junction held 8 bases outside the gene matches. The CDR3 runs 15 residues. Germline V CDR1 and CDR2: PRHDT, FYEKMQ (reference sequence). The CDR3 loop reads CASSLVGGHGDEQFF. In DNA, the CDR3 is TGTGCCAGCAGCTTAGTGGGAGGGCATGGGGATGAGCAGTTCTTC.

This clone was recorded only once. The rearrangement joins TRBV19 to TRBJ1-2, with TRBD1 matching 7 bases. Germline V CDR1 and CDR2: LNHDA, SQIVND (reference sequence). V lost 4 bases to trimming and J lost 6 bases; unmatched junction nucleotides: 11. There are 15 residues in the CDR3. In DNA form, the CDR3 reads TGTGCCAGTAGTAATCGCTTAGGGGGCGGGGATGGCTACACCTTC. This codes for CASSNRLGGGDGYTF.

This chain links TRBV5-4 with TRBJ2-3; 10 nucleotides agree with TRBD1. The V gene's germline CDR1 is SGHNT and CDR2 YYREEE (reference sequence). V lost 3 bases to trimming and J lost 0 bases; unmatched junction nucleotides: 4. This CDR3 has 16 amino acids. The CDR3 loop reads CASSSRDRGSTDTQYF. Written as DNA, the CDR3 is TGTGCCAGCAGCTCCCGGGACAGGGGAAGCACAGATACGCAGTATTTT.

The rearrangement uses TRBV2 and TRBJ2-2; 10 bases map to TRBD2. Germline CDR1 and CDR2: SNHLY and FYNNEI. The junction had 6 bases not matched to a gene; V was cut back by 6 bases and J by 5 bases. The CDR3 contains 15 residues. The CDR3 spells CASREREGRTGELFF. CDR3 in DNA: TGTGCCAGCAGGGAGCGGGAGGGCCGAACCGGGGAGCTGTTTTTT.

The chain employs TRBV6-6 and TRBJ2-7, with D maybe TRBD1 (6 bases). Germline lookup yields CDR1 MNHNY and CDR2 SVGAGI (reference sequence). V shed 2 bases and J shed 4 bases, with 9 bases lying between them. The CDR3 has 13 residues. The CDR3 loop is CASSYQGRYEQYF. As DNA, the CDR3 is TGTGCCAGCAGTTACCAGGGGCGATACGAGCAGTACTTC.

This chain uses TRBV18 with TRBJ2-7; 9 bases line up with TRBD1. The length of the CDR3 is 16 residues. V was clipped by 2 bases and J by 7 bases; unmatched bases: 12. Germline CDR1 and CDR2: KGHSH and LQKENI. The CDR3 here is CASSPKPRTGAGEQYF. Here the CDR3 DNA reads TGTGCCAGCTCACCAAAGCCCCGGACAGGGGCGGGGGAGCAGTACTTC.

The V call is TRBV12-5, the J call TRBJ2-3; TRBD1 matches at 7 bases. V lost 1 base to trimming and J lost 2 bases; unmatched junction nucleotides: 9. This CDR3 region has 17 residues. Germline V CDR1 and CDR2: LGHNT, FRNRAP. The CDR3 region is CASGLAITTGNTDTQYF. The CDR3 DNA is TGTGCTAGTGGTTTGGCGATCACGACAGGGAACACAGATACGCAGTATTTT.

The chain recombines TRBV7-8 with TRBJ2-2; TRBD2 matches at 13 bases. The CDR3 totals 15 residues. Trimming took 6 bases from V and 4 from J; bases not matched to a gene: 2. Germline CDR1 is SGHVS and CDR2 is FQNEAQ. CDR3 nucleotide sequence: TGTGCCAGCAGAAGGACTAGCGGGAGCACCGGGGAGCTGTTTTTT. It specifies CASRRTSGSTGELFF.

The rearrangement links TRBV5-4 to TRBJ2-1; TRBD1 is a possible D gene (5 bases). The V end was cut by 4 bases, the J end by 4 bases, with 15 bases between. The length of the CDR3 is 15 residues. Germline CDR1 is SGHNT and CDR2 is YYREEE (reference sequence). The CDR3 nucleotides read TGTGCCAGCAGCCCGGACACTCTACAATACAATGAGCAGTTCTTC. Protein: CASSPDTLQYNEQFF.

The chain links TRBV6-6 to TRBJ2-3; perhaps TRBD1 as D (6 bases). Germline V gives CDR1 MNHNY, CDR2 SVGAGI (reference sequence). Trimming left V 6 bases short and J 8 bases short, with 21 bases between. The length of the CDR3 is 15 residues. DNA of the CDR3: TGTGCCAGCAGGGTTCCTTACAGCCAAGGGGGTACGCAGTATTTT. This gives the protein CASRVPYSQGGTQYF.

The chain is built from TRBV7-2 and TRBJ1-5; D unclear. V was pared by 3 bases and J by 4 bases, with 10 bases between. The CDR3 consists of 14 residues. Germline CDR1 is SGHTA and CDR2 is FQGNSA. The CDR3, as DNA: TGTGCCAGCAGCTTTGTTGCAGATAATCAGCCCCAGCATTTT. It translates to CASSFVADNQPQHF.

The chain has TRBV11-3 and TRBJ2-1; weak D call: TRBD2 (6 bases). The CDR3 spans 13 residues. Trimming removed 5 bases at V and 6 bases at J, with 11 bases between. CDR1 is SGHNT and CDR2 is YENEEA in the germline V gene. In DNA, the CDR3 is TGTGCCAGCAGCCCTGGACTAACCAATGAGCAGTTCTTC. Amino acids: CASSPGLTNEQFF.